A single sample is the source of the 20 T cell receptor beta chains below, sequenced in a study of blood T cell repertoires in COVID-19. The repertoire was sequenced with immunoSEQ multiplex PCR; TCRdb's copy has only in-frame clones and lacks some. There are under 80,000 clones in the sample; 75% to 85% occur only once, and roughly 43% lies in the top ten. The sequenced sample was peripheral blood. These receptors were taken from an elderly man with acute or convalescent COVID-19.

This clone has a handful of counts. The rearrangement joins TRBV7-2 to TRBJ1-3; D remains ambiguous. V lost 1 base and J 4 bases, leaving 11 bases between the germline ends. From germline, CDR1 is SGHTA and CDR2 FQGNSA. The CDR3 spans 15 residues. CDR3 sequence (DNA): TGTGCCAGCAGCTTAGGTCCGGGTAGGGGAAACACCATATATTTT. Translated: CASSLGPGRGNTIYF. Together with reference TRBV7-2 and TRBJ1-3, the CDR3 gives the full variable domain: GAGVSQSPSNKVTEKGKDVELRCDPISGHTALYWYRQSLGQGLEFLIYFQGNSAPDKSGLPSDRFSAERTGGSVSTLTIQRTQQEDSAVYLCASSLGPGRGNTIYFGEGSWLTVV.

The rearrangement links TRBV6-2 or TRBV6-3 to TRBJ2-1; D call uncertain. The CDR3 covers 12 residues. V was cut by 4 bases and J by 9 bases, with 10 bases left in between. Germline loops: CDR1 MNHEY, CDR2 SVGEGT. CDR3: CASSWRGSEQFF. CDR3 coding DNA: TGTGCCAGCAGTTGGAGAGGATCTGAGCAGTTCTTC.

The V gene is TRBV5-1, the J gene TRBJ1-4; the D is unclear. CDR1 and CDR2 (germline): SGHRS, YFSETQ. The CDR3 contains 14 residues. The ends were cut back, 0 bases at V and 5 bases at J, with 8 bases in the middle. The CDR3 loop is CASSLDSANEKLFF. CDR3 in DNA: TGCGCCAGCAGCTTGGACAGTGCCAATGAAAAACTGTTTTTT.

The genes are TRBV6-1 and TRBJ1-4; D is possibly TRBD1 (5 bases). CDR3 length equals 15 residues. CDR1 and CDR2 (germline): MNHNS, SASEGT. Trimming took off 3 bases at V and 5 bases at J, with 13 bases between the two ends. The CDR3, as DNA: TGTGCCAGCAGTGAGGGGGGGGAGGGAAATGAAAAACTGTTTTTT. This translates into CASSEGGEGNEKLFF.

The chain employs TRBV18 and TRBJ1-2; TRBD1 might be the D (5 bases). Germline-derived CDR1 and CDR2 are KGHSH and LQKENI. There are 15 residues in the CDR3. Trimming cost V 5 bases and J 4 bases, with 17 bases left between them. This CDR3 is CASSTLAGRIYGYTF. CDR3 in DNA: TGTGCCAGCTCAACATTAGCGGGACGGATCTATGGCTACACCTTC.

This chain links TRBV5-1 with TRBJ1-2; D unclear. The CDR3 loop spans 13 amino acids. The V end was cut by 3 bases, the J end by 2 bases, with 8 bases between. Germline assignment: CDR1 SGHRS and CDR2 YFSETQ. In DNA, the CDR3 is TGCGCCAGCAGCTACGGGGTAAACTATGGCTACACCTTC. It yields the protein CASSYGVNYGYTF.

CDR3 in amino acids: CASSPRGQGVLSNTEAFF. CDR3 in DNA: TGTGCCAGCAGCCCCCGCGGACAGGGGGTCTTATCGAACACTGAAGCTTTCTTT. This rearrangement joins TRBV9 to TRBJ1-1; 10 nucleotides agree with TRBD1. V trimming: 4 bases; J trimming: 1 base; junction bases outside the gene matches: 13. CDR1 is SGDLS, CDR2 YYNGEE, per germline. The CDR3 contains 18 residues.

The V and J genes are TRBV9 and TRBJ2-1; TRBD2 matches at 11 bases. This CDR3 has 16 residues. Looked up from germline, CDR1 is SGDLS and CDR2 is YYNGEE. V was pared by 3 bases and J by 0 bases, with 2 bases of the junction left unmatched. The CDR3 bases are TGTGCCAGCAGCGGGGGGACTAGCGGCTCCTACAATGAGCAGTTCTTC. It encodes CASSGGTSGSYNEQFF.

V usage is TRBV6-5 and J usage is TRBJ2-7; D not resolved. V was cut by 7 bases and J by 4 bases, with 11 bases left in between. Germline lookup yields CDR1 MNHEY and CDR2 SVGAGI. The CDR3 consists of 12 residues. The chain's CDR3 is CASTNPQYEQYF. The CDR3 nucleotides are TGTGCCAGCACTAATCCTCAATACGAGCAGTACTTC.

The chain carries TRBV2 and TRBJ2-2, with 9 positions matching TRBD1. The CDR3 length is 14 residues. The germline V gene encodes CDR1 SNHLY and CDR2 FYNNEI. With V trimmed by 7 bases and J by 3 bases, 3 bases remained unmatched. The CDR3 region is CASIWDRDTGELFF. The CDR3 coding sequence is TGTGCCAGCATTTGGGACAGGGACACCGGGGAGCTGTTTTTT. The variable domain in full, completed from reference TRBV2 and TRBJ2-2, reads EPEVTQTPSHQVTQMGQEVILRCVPISNHLYFYWYRQILGQKVEFLVSFYNNEISEKSEIFDDQFSVERPDGSNFTLKIRSTKLEDSAMYFCASIWDRDTGELFFGEGSRLTVL.

The genes are TRBV14 and TRBJ2-5; TRBD2 agrees at 9 bases. The CDR3 loop spans 15 amino acids. V lost 0 bases, J lost 6 bases, and 5 bases stayed unmatched. Germline values: CDR1 SGHDN, CDR2 FVKESK. In DNA form, the CDR3 reads TGTGCCAGCAGCCAAGAGGTTAGCGGGAGTAAGACCCAGTACTTC. Its translation is CASSQEVSGSKTQYF.

The chain has TRBV19 and TRBJ1-1; 7 bases line up with TRBD1. The CDR3 length is 15 residues. CDR1 is LNHDA, CDR2 SQIVND, per germline (reference sequence). Trimming cost V 5 bases and J 7 bases; bases outside gene matches: 13. In DNA form, the CDR3 reads TGTGCCAGTAGTTCGGGGTACGGACAGGTAGTTGAAGCTTTCTTT. The encoded protein is CASSSGYGQVVEAFF.

The chain joins TRBV7-9 to TRBJ1-5; D unclear. Deletions cut 3 bases from V and 0 bases from J, with 9 bases between. The V gene's germline CDR1 is SEHNR and CDR2 FQNEAQ (reference sequence). The CDR3 length is 15 residues. CDR3: CASSFGDYSNQPQHF. The CDR3 DNA sequence: TGTGCCAGCAGCTTCGGAGATTATAGCAATCAGCCCCAGCATTTT.

The chain employs TRBV7-3 and TRBJ1-6; 11 bases are a match to TRBD1. CDR1 and CDR2 (germline): SGHTA, FQGTGA. The ends lost 3 bases at V and 11 bases at J; junction bases unmatched: 3. The length of the CDR3 is 14 residues. In DNA form, the CDR3 reads TGTGCCAGCAGCTTGGGGACAGGGGGGACACCCCTCCACTTT. Amino acid sequence: CASSLGTGGTPLHF.

This chain connects TRBV5-1 to TRBJ1-4, with 7 positions matching TRBD1. V was clipped by 4 bases and J by 3 bases; unmatched bases: 12. This CDR3 region has 17 residues. The V gene's germline CDR1 is SGHRS and CDR2 YFSETQ. CDR3 in DNA: TGCGCCAGCAGCCCGACAGGGCGTAATGAAGCTAATGAAAAACTGTTTTTT. Its translation: CASSPTGRNEANEKLFF.

The rearrangement uses TRBV7-9 and TRBJ1-1; TRBD1 might be the D (6 bases). Trimming pared 2 bases from V and 7 bases from J, leaving 17 bases between. Germline CDR1 reads SEHNR; CDR2 reads FQNEAQ (reference sequence). This CDR3 is built from 15 residues. CDR3 in DNA: TGTGCCAGCAGCTTACGTAAGAGACAGGCCGATGAAGCTTTCTTT. Amino acids: CASSLRKRQADEAFF.

The chain carries TRBV15 and TRBJ2-1; 9 nucleotides line up with TRBD1. Trimming at V came to 5 bases and at J to 1 base, leaving 6 bases not matched to a gene. Per the germline V gene, CDR1 is LNHNV and CDR2 is YYDKDF (reference sequence). CDR3 length: 16 residues. CDR3 sequence reads: CATSRQDRGSYNEQFF. For the CDR3, the DNA is TGTGCCACCAGCCGACAGGACAGGGGATCCTACAATGAGCAGTTCTTC.

The gene calls are TRBV18 and TRBJ2-3, with 9 bases matching TRBD2. CDR3 length: 17 amino acids. CDR1 is KGHSH, CDR2 LQKENI, per germline. V was clipped by 6 bases and J by 1 base; unmatched bases: 11. CDR3 DNA: TGTGCCAGCTCCCGCGAGACTTTAGCGGGGGGCACAGATACGCAGTATTTT. Amino acid sequence: CASSRETLAGGTDTQYF.

The chain couples TRBV15 to TRBJ2-2; 12 bases agree with TRBD2. J lost 6 bases, V lost 0 bases, and 5 bases had no gene match. From germline, CDR1 is LNHNV and CDR2 YYDKDF (reference sequence). CDR3 size: 17 residues. The CDR3 reads CATSRDIRLAGAGELFF. In nucleotides, the CDR3 is TGTGCCACCAGCAGAGATATCCGACTAGCGGGAGCCGGGGAGCTGTTTTTT.

A single count supports this clone. The chain employs TRBV15 and TRBJ1-2; no definite D call. Germline V gives CDR1 LNHNV, CDR2 YYDKDF (reference sequence). CDR3 length: 14 residues. V was trimmed by 0 bases and J by 4 bases, leaving 9 bases between them. CDR3 sequence: CATSREVAAYGYTF. In DNA form, the CDR3 reads TGTGCCACCAGCAGAGAGGTGGCGGCCTATGGCTACACCTTC.